This is a list of T cell receptor beta chains from one sample in a study of blood T cell repertoires in COVID-19. Assay used: immunoSEQ multiplex PCR; TCRdb lists only in-frame clones, some missing. This table holds 55,000 to 65,000 clones, over 80% found once. What was sequenced was peripheral blood. These receptors all come from a man younger than 40 with COVID-19, enrolled during active disease. The conserved cysteine and the conserved F or W are not part of the CDR3 here. Clone size is not always given. Where it is, it says once, few, many or a class for expanded clones.

size: .; V: TRBV5-8; J: TRBJ2-1; CDR3: ASSLAVGRYNEQF
size: .; V: TRBV6-2/TRBV6-3; J: TRBJ2-4; CDR3: ASSTDSPLAKNIQY
size: .; V: TRBV12-3/TRBV12-4; J: TRBJ1-5; CDR3: ASSSRGQPQH
size: .; V: TRBV28; J: TRBJ2-7; CDR3: ASNSFAGGSYEQY
size: .; V: TRBV7-8; J: TRBJ1-1; CDR3: ASSPAAKGRGTEAF
size: .; V: TRBV28; J: TRBJ2-1; CDR3: ASKKEGRSYNEQF
size: .; V: TRBV3-1/TRBV3-2; J: TRBJ2-2; CDR3: ASSQDNSGAGELF
size: .; V: TRBV24-1; J: TRBJ2-1; CDR3: ATSDSGQGYYNEQF
size: .; V: TRBV7-9; J: TRBJ1-1; CDR3: ASSFYHLAQPVAF
size: once; V: TRBV10-1; J: TRBJ2-1; CDR3: ASSGQGGNEQF
size: .; V: TRBV18; J: TRBJ1-3; CDR3: ASSEGQSSGNTIY
size: .; V: TRBV27; J: TRBJ2-2; CDR3: ASRAGANTGELF
size: few; V: TRBV28; J: TRBJ1-2; CDR3: ASSRAGGYT
size: few; V: TRBV9; J: TRBJ2-2; CDR3: ASSYGQGVSGELF
size: .; V: TRBV4-1; J: TRBJ2-7; CDR3: ASSRGLGSHEQY
size: few; V: TRBV11-1; J: TRBJ1-2; CDR3: ASSRTGGGYT
size: .; V: TRBV7-9; J: TRBJ2-3; CDR3: ASSLGLAGTSTDTQY
size: .; V: TRBV2; J: TRBJ2-7; CDR3: ASKGQGNYEQY
size: .; V: TRBV10-2; J: TRBJ2-7; CDR3: ASSLLGRDYEQY
size: few; V: TRBV12-3/TRBV12-4; J: TRBJ2-4; CDR3: ASSLAGKERY
size: .; V: TRBV6-4; J: TRBJ2-2; CDR3: ASSSGTGETGELF
size: .; V: TRBV25-1; J: TRBJ2-7; CDR3: ASSAAYEQY
size: .; V: TRBV6-1; J: TRBJ1-4; CDR3: ASSEDAGGLATNEKLF
size: .; V: TRBV5-1; J: TRBJ1-5; CDR3: ASSLDGQGNQPQH
size: .; V: TRBV21-1; J: TRBJ1-2; CDR3: ASRHSTTNRGADYGYT
size: .; V: TRBV2; J: TRBJ2-7; CDR3: ASSADWQGVSYEQY
size: .; V: TRBV7-8; J: TRBJ2-1; CDR3: ASSDSGFSYNEQF
size: .; V: TRBV5-4; J: TRBJ2-6; CDR3: ALFLRKGEGANVLT
size: .; V: TRBV6-6; J: .; CDR3: ASAGLAETYNEQF
size: .; V: TRBV18; J: TRBJ2-1; CDR3: ASSPPALAAGGNEQF
size: .; V: TRBV7-9; J: TRBJ1-1; CDR3: ASSPWTGGTEAF
size: .; V: TRBV12-5; J: TRBJ2-5; CDR3: ASGLDDREAQY
size: .; V: TRBV27; J: TRBJ2-1; CDR3: ASSRLAGVMEQF
size: .; V: TRBV23-1; J: TRBJ1-6; CDR3: ASSHPPRRGPNSPLH
size: many; V: TRBV28; J: TRBJ2-2; CDR3: ASSSVQGVGTGELF
size: once; V: TRBV9; J: TRBJ2-1; CDR3: ASSVYAVEAGGEQF